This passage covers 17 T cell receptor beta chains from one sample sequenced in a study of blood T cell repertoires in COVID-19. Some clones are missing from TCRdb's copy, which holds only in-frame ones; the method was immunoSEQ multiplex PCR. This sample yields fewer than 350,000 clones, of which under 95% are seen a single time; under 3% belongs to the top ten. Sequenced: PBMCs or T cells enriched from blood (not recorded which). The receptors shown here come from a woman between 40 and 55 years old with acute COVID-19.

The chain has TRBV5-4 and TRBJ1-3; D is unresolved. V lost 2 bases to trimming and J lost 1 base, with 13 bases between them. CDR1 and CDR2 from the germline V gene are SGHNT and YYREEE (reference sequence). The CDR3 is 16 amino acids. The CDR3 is CASSLGQAISGNTIYF. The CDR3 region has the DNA TGTGCCAGCAGCTTAGGTCAGGCAATTTCTGGAAACACCATATATTTT. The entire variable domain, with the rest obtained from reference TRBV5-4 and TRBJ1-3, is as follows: ETGVTQSPTHLIKTRGQQVTLRCSSQSGHNTVSWYQQALGQGPQFIFQYYREEENGRGNFPPRFSGLQFPNYSSELNVNALELDDSALYLCASSLGQAISGNTIYFGEGSWLTVV.

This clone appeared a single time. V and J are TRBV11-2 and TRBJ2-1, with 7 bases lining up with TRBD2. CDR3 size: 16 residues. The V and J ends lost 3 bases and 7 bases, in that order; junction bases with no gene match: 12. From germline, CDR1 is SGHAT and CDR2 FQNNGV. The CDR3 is CASSLSRTSLGNEQFF. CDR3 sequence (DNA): TGTGCCAGCAGCTTGAGTCGGACTAGTCTCGGGAATGAGCAGTTCTTC.

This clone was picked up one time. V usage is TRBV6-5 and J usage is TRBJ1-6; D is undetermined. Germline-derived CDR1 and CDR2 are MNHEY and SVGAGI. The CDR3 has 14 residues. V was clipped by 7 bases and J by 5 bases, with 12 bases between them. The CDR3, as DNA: TGTGCCAGCACCCGGCGGGGTCATAATTCACCCCTCCACTTT. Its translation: CASTRRGHNSPLHF.

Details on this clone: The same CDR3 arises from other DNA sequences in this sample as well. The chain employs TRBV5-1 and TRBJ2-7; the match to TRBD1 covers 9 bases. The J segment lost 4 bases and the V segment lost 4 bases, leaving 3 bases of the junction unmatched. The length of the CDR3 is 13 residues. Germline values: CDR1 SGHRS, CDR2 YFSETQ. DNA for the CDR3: TGCGCCAGCAGCAGGGGACAGGGTTACGAGCAGTACTTC. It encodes CASSRGQGYEQYF.

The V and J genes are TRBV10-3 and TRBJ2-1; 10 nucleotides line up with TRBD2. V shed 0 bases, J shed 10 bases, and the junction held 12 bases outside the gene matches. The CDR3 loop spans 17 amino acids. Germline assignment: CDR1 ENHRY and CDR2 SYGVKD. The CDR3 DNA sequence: TGTGCCATCAGTGAGTCACGGAGCCTAGCGGGAGCGAGGGAGCAGTTCTTC. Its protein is CAISESRSLAGAREQFF.

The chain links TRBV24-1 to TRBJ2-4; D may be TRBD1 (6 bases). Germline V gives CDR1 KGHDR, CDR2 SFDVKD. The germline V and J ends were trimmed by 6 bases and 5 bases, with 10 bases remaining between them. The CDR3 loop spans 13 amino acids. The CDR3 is CATSQGWQNIQYF. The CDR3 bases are TGTGCCACCAGTCAGGGGTGGCAAAACATTCAGTACTTC.

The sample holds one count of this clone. The CDR3 region is CASSIEFRTGRSMGYTF. Here the CDR3 DNA reads TGTGCCAGTAGTATAGAATTCCGGACAGGGCGTAGTATGGGCTACACCTTC. This chain connects TRBV19 to TRBJ1-2, with 8 bases that match TRBD1. Per germline, CDR1 LNHDA and CDR2 SQIVND (reference sequence). The length of the CDR3 is 17 residues. V was pared by 0 bases and J by 8 bases, with 14 bases of the junction left unmatched.

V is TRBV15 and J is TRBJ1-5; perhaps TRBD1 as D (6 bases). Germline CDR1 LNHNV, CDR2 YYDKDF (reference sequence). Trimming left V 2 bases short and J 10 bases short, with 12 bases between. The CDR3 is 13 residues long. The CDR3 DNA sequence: TGTGCCACCAGCAGAAACAGGGATGAACCCCAGCATTTT. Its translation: CATSRNRDEPQHF.

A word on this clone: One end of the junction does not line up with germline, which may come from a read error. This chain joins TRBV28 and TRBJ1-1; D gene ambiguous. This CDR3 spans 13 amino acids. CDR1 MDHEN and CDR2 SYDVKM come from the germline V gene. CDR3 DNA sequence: TGTGCCAGCAGTTCAACAGTGAACGCTGAAGCTTTCTTT. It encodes CASSSTVNAEAFF. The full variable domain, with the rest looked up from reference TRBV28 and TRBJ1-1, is DVKVTQSSRYLVKRTGEKVFLECVQDMDHENMFWYRQDPGLGLRLIYFSYDVKMKEKGDIPEGYSVSREKKERFSLILESASTNQTSMYLCASSSTVNAEAFFGQGTRLTVV.

This CDR3 reads CATSDFTGQETQYF. In DNA form, the CDR3 reads TGTGCCACCAGTGATTTCACAGGACAAGAGACCCAGTACTTC. The chain is built from TRBV24-1 and TRBJ2-5, with D perhaps TRBD1 (5 bases). Trimming cost V 1 base and J 2 bases, with 7 bases left between them. This CDR3 region has 14 residues. The germline CDR1 and CDR2 sequences are KGHDR and SFDVKD.

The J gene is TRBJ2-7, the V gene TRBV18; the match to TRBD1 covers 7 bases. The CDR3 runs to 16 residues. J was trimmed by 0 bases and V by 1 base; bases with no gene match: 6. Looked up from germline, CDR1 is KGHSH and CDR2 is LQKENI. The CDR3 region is CASSPLPDRSSYEQYF. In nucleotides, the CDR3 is TGTGCCAGCTCACCACTCCCGGACAGGAGCTCCTACGAGCAGTACTTC. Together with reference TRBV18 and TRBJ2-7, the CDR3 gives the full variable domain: NAGVMQNPRHLVRRRGQEARLRCSPMKGHSHVYWYRQLPEEGLKFMVYLQKENIIDESGMPKERFSAEFPKEGPSILRIQQVVRGDSAAYFCASSPLPDRSSYEQYFGPGTRLTVT.

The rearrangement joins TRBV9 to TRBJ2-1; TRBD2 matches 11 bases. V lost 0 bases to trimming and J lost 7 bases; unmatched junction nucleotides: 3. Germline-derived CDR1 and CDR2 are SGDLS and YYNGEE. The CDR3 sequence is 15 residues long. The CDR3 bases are TGTGCCAGCAGCGTAGTTGGACTAGCGGGTAATGAGCAGTTCTTC. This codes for CASSVVGLAGNEQFF.

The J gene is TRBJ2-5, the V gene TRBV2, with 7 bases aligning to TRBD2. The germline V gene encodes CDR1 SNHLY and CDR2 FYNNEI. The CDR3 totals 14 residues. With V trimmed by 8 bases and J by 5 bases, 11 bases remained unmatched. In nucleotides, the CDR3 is TGTGCCAGCCAAGCGGGAACCCTGGCGGAGACCCAGTACTTC. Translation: CASQAGTLAETQYF.

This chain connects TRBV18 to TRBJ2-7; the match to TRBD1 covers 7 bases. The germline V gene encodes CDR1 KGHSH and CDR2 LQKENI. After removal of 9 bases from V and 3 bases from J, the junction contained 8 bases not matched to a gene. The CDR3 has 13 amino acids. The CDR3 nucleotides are TGTGCCAGTACGGGACAGAGGGACTACGAGCAGTACTTC. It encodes CASTGQRDYEQYF.

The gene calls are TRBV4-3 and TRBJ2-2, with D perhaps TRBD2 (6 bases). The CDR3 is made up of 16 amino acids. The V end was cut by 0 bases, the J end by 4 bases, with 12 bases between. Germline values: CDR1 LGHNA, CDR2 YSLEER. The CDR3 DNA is TGCGCCAGCAGCCAAGATCGGGACTCGCGCACCGGGGAGCTGTTTTTT. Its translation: CASSQDRDSRTGELFF.

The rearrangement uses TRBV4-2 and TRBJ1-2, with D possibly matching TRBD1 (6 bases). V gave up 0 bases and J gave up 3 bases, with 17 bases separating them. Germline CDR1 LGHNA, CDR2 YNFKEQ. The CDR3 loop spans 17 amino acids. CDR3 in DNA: TGTGCCAGCAGCCAAGACCCATCAGGGGTGGGTCACTATGGCTACACCTTC. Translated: CASSQDPSGVGHYGYTF.

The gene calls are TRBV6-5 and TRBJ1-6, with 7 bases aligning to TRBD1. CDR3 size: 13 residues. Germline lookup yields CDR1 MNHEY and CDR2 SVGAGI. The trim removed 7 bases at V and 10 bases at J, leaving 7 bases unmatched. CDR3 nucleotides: TGTGCCAGCAAGAAAGGGGGCCAGTCACCCCTCCACTTT. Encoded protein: CASKKGGQSPLHF.